These T cell receptor beta chains were read from a single sample in a study of blood T cell repertoires in COVID-19. Data came from immunoSEQ multiplex PCR; TCRdb stores just in-frame clones and leaves some out. The sample lists just under 20,000 clones, 85% to 90% seen once, with approximately 12% in the top ten. The material sequenced was peripheral blood. Receptors originate from a human donor in a cohort sampled during active COVID-19. Each CDR3 is given with its conserved first and last residue. A D gene is named only where the DNA matches it firmly. Clone size appears in some rows only: once, few, many, or a class for an expanded clone.

TRBJ1-2 - - TRBV7-9 TGTGCCAGCAGCTCGGATACGGGACATAACTATGGCTACACCTTC CASSSDTGHNYGYTF
TRBJ1-6 - TRBD1 TRBV7-8 TGTGCCAGCAGCTTCGACAGGGTGAATTCACCCCTCCACTTT CASSFDRVNSPLHF
TRBJ2-3 - - TRBV9 TGTGCCAGCAGTCTTTCCTTGAGCACAGATACGCAGTATTTT CASSLSLSTDTQYF
TRBJ1-3 - TRBD1 TRBV5-1 TGCGCCAGCAGCATAGGACAGGGCACTGGAAACACCATATATTTT CASSIGQGTGNTIYF
TRBJ2-2 - TRBD1 TRBV19 TGTGCCAGTAGTAAAACGCGGGGGACAGGGGTCACCGGGGAGCTGTTTTTT CASSKTRGTGVTGELFF
TRBJ2-7 - - TRBV5-6 TGTGCCAGCAGCTTGGCCGACTTCGCGGTGTTGGACGAGCAGTACTTC CASSLADFAVLDEQYF
TRBJ2-5 - TRBD2 TRBV4-2 TGTGCCAGCAGCCAAGGGACTAGCTTCGAGACCCAGTACTTC CASSQGTSFETQYF
TRBJ2-3 - - TRBV9 TGTGCCAGCAGCGTAGAACAGTACACAGATACGCAGTATTTT CASSVEQYTDTQYF
TRBJ1-6 - - TRBV7-6 TGTGCCAGCAGTCCAAACCGGGGACTCTATTCTTTTAATTCACCCCTCCACTTT CASSPNRGLYSFNSPLHF
TRBJ2-7 - - TRBV6-5 TGTGCCAGCAGAGCGGCATCGGCCGAACTCTACGAGCAGTACTTC CASRAASAELYEQYF
TRBJ2-2 - - TRBV18 TGTGCCAGCTCACCGCCGTCGGGTGTCGACGGGGAGCTGTTTTTT CASSPPSGVDGELFF
TRBJ2-5 - - TRBV14 TGTGCCAGCAGCCAAGATGAGGGTGGAAGAGGACAAGAGACCCAGTACTTC CASSQDEGGRGQETQYF
TRBJ2-2 - TRBD2 TRBV24-1 TGTGCCACCAGTCGAGGTTACGGGGGGGCTGGTCGGACCGGGGAGCTGTTTTTT CATSRGYGGAGRTGELFF
TRBJ2-1 once TRBD1 TRBV10-3 TGTGCCATCAGAGGGACAGTATACAATGAGCAGTTCTTC CAIRGTVYNEQFF
TRBJ1-4 - - TRBV11-2 TGTGCCAGCAGCCGTTATCAAGTACTCCAACGTGAAAAACTGTTTTTT CASSRYQVLQREKLFF
TRBJ2-2 - - TRBV6-5 TGTGCCAGCAGCTCAGGGGTGGGGAACACCGGGGAGCTGTTTTTT CASSSGVGNTGELFF
TRBJ1-1 - - TRBV30 TGTGCCTGGAGTGAGTACTTGACTGAAGCTTTCTTT CAWSEYLTEAFF
TRBJ2-3 - - TRBV14 TGTGCCAGCAGCCAAGATGAGCGCTGGGGGGTTCTTCGACCTTCCTCTAGCACAGATACGCAGTATTTT CASSQDERWGVLRPSSSTDTQYF
TRBJ1-6 - - TRBV7-9 TGTGCCAGCAGCTCACAGGGCGCTTTAAGGTCACCCCTCCACTTT CASSSQGALRSPLHF
TRBJ2-2 - TRBD2 TRBV2 TGTGCCACGACGGCGGGGGCGAACACCGGGGAGCTGTTTTTT CATTAGANTGELFF
TRBJ2-2 - - TRBV3-1/TRBV3-2 TGTGCCAGCAGCCTACTACACACCGGGGAGCTGTTTTTT CASSLLHTGELFF
TRBJ2-2 - - TRBV10-1 TGCGCCAGCAGTGAGTGGACAGCGCCCGGGGAGCTGTTTTTT CASSEWTAPGELFF
TRBJ1-2 - - TRBV11-1 TGTGCCAGCAGCTTATCCGGGGTCCGTGGCTACACCTTC CASSLSGVRGYTF
TRBJ2-6 - - TRBV7-9 TGTGCCAGCAGCCCCGAGTGGGCCTCTGGGGCCAACGTCCTGACTTTC CASSPEWASGANVLTF
TRBJ1-1 - - TRBV5-5 TGTGCCAGCAGCTTTGTCGGGGATTCCACTGAAGCTTTCTTT CASSFVGDSTEAFF
TRBJ2-2 - - TRBV29-1 TGCAGCGCCCAAAGCGGTTCGAACACCGGGGAGCTGTTTTTT CSAQSGSNTGELFF
TRBJ1-4 - - TRBV19 TGTGCCAGTAGTATCTGGCCTTCAACTAATGAAAAACTGTTTTTT CASSIWPSTNEKLFF
TRBJ2-7 few - TRBV12-3/TRBV12-4 TGTGCCAGCAGGGACAGAGCCCTCTCCGAGCAGTACTTC CASRDRALSEQYF
TRBJ2-7 - - TRBV19 TGTGCCAGTAGTAGACAGAGCAACGAGCAGTACTTC CASSRQSNEQYF
TRBJ2-1 - TRBD1 TRBV5-1 TGCGCCAGCAGCCAAGCCGGGACAGGGGGCTACAATGAGCAGTTCTTC CASSQAGTGGYNEQFF
TRBJ1-1 - - TRBV21-1 TGTGCCAGCAGCAAACCGGAAACCGGGACAGGGAAGAGGAACACTGAAGCTTTCTTT CASSKPETGTGKRNTEAFF
TRBJ1-2 - TRBD1 TRBV7-8 TGTGCCAGCAGCTTAGAGACAGGGGACTATGGCTACACCTTC CASSLETGDYGYTF
TRBJ2-7 once - TRBV11-2 TGTGCCAGCAGCTTTCAGGGCTACGAGCAGTACTTC CASSFQGYEQYF
TRBJ2-5 - TRBD2 TRBV5-1 TGCGCCAGCAGCTTGGTAGCGGGGGGCCCTCAAGAGACCCAGTACTTC CASSLVAGGPQETQYF
TRBJ1-6 - - TRBV19 TGTGCCAGTAGTCCACAGGTTTTTGGTTCACCCCTCCACTTT CASSPQVFGSPLHF
TRBJ2-5 - - TRBV18 TGTGCCAGCTCACCGGCGGGGTCAGAGACCCAGTACTTC CASSPAGSETQYF
TRBJ2-2 - - TRBV4-2 TGTGCCAGCAGCCCCCATCTGGGCACTAACACCGGGGAGCTGTTTTTT CASSPHLGTNTGELFF
TRBJ2-1 - TRBD2 TRBV7-8 TGTGCCAGCAGCCAATGGAAGACTAGCGGGTACAATGAGCAGTTCTTC CASSQWKTSGYNEQFF
TRBJ1-1 - - TRBV5-1 TGCGCCAGCAGGGTGGGACAAAACACTGAAGCTTTCTTT CASRVGQNTEAFF
TRBJ1-2 - - TRBV13 TGTGCCAGCAGCCCCCGGTTGGAGGGCGAGGATGGCTACACCTTC CASSPRLEGEDGYTF
TRBJ1-2 - TRBD1 TRBV12-3/TRBV12-4 TGTGCCAGCAGTAGCCTCCGAGGGGGCCCCTACACCTTC CASSSLRGGPYTF
TRBJ1-2 - TRBD1 TRBV23-1 TGCGCCAGCAGTCAATCGACAGGGGATGGCTACACCTTC CASSQSTGDGYTF
TRBJ1-5 - TRBD1 TRBV12-3/TRBV12-4 TGTGCCAGCAGGGGACAGGGAGCTCAGCCCCAGCATTTT CASRGQGAQPQHF
TRBJ2-1 once - TRBV5-1 TGCGCCAGCAGCACACTCCCGACAGGCGCGGGGGACAATGAGCAGTTCTTC CASSTLPTGAGDNEQFF
TRBJ2-3 - TRBD2 TRBV12-5 TGTGCTAGTGACTGGGGCCGCGGGGGAGGGACAGATACGCAGTATTTT CASDWGRGGGTDTQYF
TRBJ1-4 - TRBD1 TRBV19 TGTGCCAGTAGTATCGGGCAGGGGGATGAAAAACTGTTTTTT CASSIGQGDEKLFF
TRBJ1-5 - - TRBV27 TGTGCCAGCAGACCTACAGGGAACAATCAGCCCCAGCATTTT CASRPTGNNQPQHF
TRBJ2-1 - TRBD2 TRBV30 TGTGCCTGGAGTGTACGCGGGGGGATAAACAATGAGCAGTTCTTC CAWSVRGGINNEQFF